The 29 T cell receptor beta chains presented below share a single source sample, sequenced in a study of blood T cell repertoires in COVID-19. Profiling relied on immunoSEQ multiplex PCR, and the TCRdb table lists in-frame clones only, not all of them. Of 200,000 to 250,000 clones listed, about 79% were seen once; the top ten hold nearly 9%. What was sequenced was peripheral blood. These receptors were obtained from a man aged 80 or over with acute or convalescent COVID-19.

The chain links TRBV28 to TRBJ2-3, with 8 bases lining up with TRBD1. Germline values: CDR1 MDHEN, CDR2 SYDVKM. V was pared by 11 bases and J by 11 bases, with 12 bases of the junction left unmatched. The CDR3 extends over 12 amino acids. The CDR3 is CASGSDRGWQYF. The CDR3 DNA follows: TGTGCCTCGGGGTCCGACAGGGGATGGCAGTATTTT.

This chain uses TRBV29-1 with TRBJ1-2; D uncertain. Germline V CDR1 and CDR2: SQVTM, ANQGSEA. Trimming removed 4 bases at V and 10 bases at J, with 10 bases between. CDR3 length equals 10 residues. This chain's CDR3 is CSVAPLIYTF. CDR3 coding DNA: TGCAGCGTTGCCCCCTTAATCTACACCTTC.

The chain carries TRBV5-1 and TRBJ2-5; possibly TRBD1 for D (6 bases). The CDR3 has 18 residues. Deletions cut 0 bases from V and 5 bases from J, with 23 bases between. From germline, CDR1 is SGHRS and CDR2 YFSETQ. CDR3 bases: TGCGCCAGCAGCTTGGCCGTAAGGGCAGGGGTGATCTCGGAGACCCAGTACTTC. It yields the protein CASSLAVRAGVISETQYF. The variable domain in full, with the rest retrieved from reference TRBV5-1 and TRBJ2-5, is KAGVTQTPRYLIKTRGQQVTLSCSPISGHRSVSWYQQTPGQGLQFLFEYFSETQRNKGNFPGRFSGRQFSNSRSEMNVSTLELGDSALYLCASSLAVRAGVISETQYFGPGTRLLVL.

The V and J genes are TRBV19 and TRBJ1-5; tentatively, D is TRBD1 (5 bases). The CDR3 is made up of 14 amino acids. Trimming shortened V by 7 bases and J by 10 bases, and 20 bases separated the two germline ends. Germline loops: CDR1 LNHDA, CDR2 SQIVND (reference sequence). CDR3 sequence reads: CASTLDRGLGPQHF. CDR3 sequence (DNA): TGTGCCAGTACCCTCGATAGGGGCCTAGGTCCCCAGCATTTT. Filled out from reference TRBV19 and TRBJ1-5, the complete variable domain reads DGGITQSPKYLFRKEGQNVTLSCEQNLNHDAMYWYRQDPGQGLRLIYYSQIVNDFQKGDIAEGYSVSREKKESFPLTVTSAQKNPTAFYLCASTLDRGLGPQHFGDGTRLSIL.

V is TRBV18 and J is TRBJ2-1; 7 bases fit TRBD2. The CDR3 length is 15 residues. Germline CDR1 KGHSH, CDR2 LQKENI. Losses at the gene ends were 2 bases for V and 9 bases for J; bases not matched to a gene: 10. CDR3 nucleotides: TGTGCCAGCTCACCAACGCGTAGCGGGCTGGGTGAGCAGTTCTTC. Protein product: CASSPTRSGLGEQFF.

The chain is built from TRBV19 and TRBJ1-5; the match to TRBD1 covers 7 bases. Germline V gene sequence: CDR1 LNHDA, CDR2 SQIVND (reference sequence). J was trimmed by 6 bases and V by 3 bases; bases with no gene match: 17. The CDR3 is made up of 18 amino acids. The CDR3 coding sequence is TGTGCCAGTAGTATGAACGCCTTTACAGGGGATAGGGGTCAGCCCCAGCATTTT. It specifies CASSMNAFTGDRGQPQHF.

V usage is TRBV4-1 and J usage is TRBJ2-7; possibly TRBD1 for D (6 bases). The germline gives CDR1 MGHRA, CDR2 YSYEKL. The CDR3 loop spans 16 amino acids. V was shortened by 0 bases and J by 4 bases, with 16 bases between the two germline ends. CDR3 sequence reads: CASSQDPAVGQYEQYF. The CDR3 DNA reads TGCGCCAGCAGCCAAGATCCGGCAGTGGGACAATACGAGCAGTACTTC.

This chain uses TRBV5-1 with TRBJ2-3; D not certain. This CDR3 has 13 residues. V was trimmed by 5 bases and J by 0 bases, leaving 7 bases between them. Germline assignment: CDR1 SGHRS and CDR2 YFSETQ. CDR3 residues: CASRLQSTDTQYF. The CDR3 DNA reads as TGCGCCAGCAGGTTGCAAAGCACAGATACGCAGTATTTT.

The chain couples TRBV9 to TRBJ2-5; possibly TRBD2 for D (5 bases). Germline V gene sequence: CDR1 SGDLS, CDR2 YYNGEE. CDR3 length: 15 residues. V gave up 2 bases and J gave up 2 bases, with 13 bases separating them. CDR3 sequence: CASSVVSGRQETQYF. CDR3 sequence (DNA): TGTGCCAGCAGCGTGGTCAGCGGTCGGCAAGAGACCCAGTACTTC.

This chain's CDR3 is CASTVTTRGGYEQYF. CDR3 bases: TGTGCCAGCACCGTTACAACACGGGGGGGCTACGAGCAGTACTTC. The V and J genes are TRBV6-5 and TRBJ2-7, with 8 bases identical to TRBD2. V was pared by 7 bases and J by 3 bases, with 11 bases of the junction left unmatched. This CDR3 has 15 residues. CDR1 is MNHEY and CDR2 is SVGAGI in the germline V gene.

This chain links TRBV29-1 with TRBJ2-7, with D unclear. CDR1 SQVTM and CDR2 ANQGSEA come from the germline V gene. This CDR3 region has 12 residues. Trimming cost V 7 bases and J 0 bases, with 10 bases left between them. CDR3 protein: CSAHFASYEQYF. The CDR3 DNA follows: TGCAGCGCCCACTTCGCCTCCTACGAGCAGTACTTC.

V usage is TRBV7-9 and J usage is TRBJ1-5; TRBD1 agrees at 12 bases. Germline assignment: CDR1 SEHNR and CDR2 FQNEAQ (reference sequence). V was pared by 5 bases and J by 9 bases, with 5 bases of the junction left unmatched. The CDR3 runs to 14 residues. CDR3 sequence (DNA): TGTGCCAGCAGCCTGGGGACAGGGGGCTCGCCCCAGCATTTT. Amino acids: CASSLGTGGSPQHF.

The chain links TRBV18 to TRBJ2-3; D unresolved. V was pared by 4 bases and J by 4 bases, with 15 bases between. There are 15 residues in the CDR3. Germline CDR1 and CDR2: KGHSH and LQKENI. The CDR3 nucleotides are TGTGCCAGCTCACGTAAGGTCCTCGGAGCAGATACGCAGTATTTT. It translates to CASSRKVLGADTQYF. The variable domain in full, with the rest retrieved from reference TRBV18 and TRBJ2-3, is NAGVMQNPRHLVRRRGQEARLRCSPMKGHSHVYWYRQLPEEGLKFMVYLQKENIIDESGMPKERFSAEFPKEGPSILRIQQVVRGDSAAYFCASSRKVLGADTQYFGPGTRLTVL.

The chain links TRBV5-6 to TRBJ2-1; TRBD1 matches 8 bases. V was clipped by 0 bases and J by 5 bases; unmatched bases: 7. The CDR3 is 16 amino acids. The V gene's germline CDR1 is SGHDT and CDR2 YYEEEE. The CDR3 nucleotides are TGTGCCAGCAGCTTGGCCGGGCAGGGGGCAAACAATGAGCAGTTCTTC. Its translation: CASSLAGQGANNEQFF.

V is TRBV5-1 and J is TRBJ1-2; D is perhaps TRBD1 (5 bases). This CDR3 comprises 13 residues. Germline CDR1 reads SGHRS; CDR2 reads YFSETQ. Trimming took off 3 bases at V and 6 bases at J, with 12 bases between the two ends. The CDR3 here is CASSSPGGNGYTF. In DNA form, the CDR3 reads TGCGCCAGCAGCTCCCCGGGGGGAAATGGCTACACCTTC.

This sequence joins TRBV5-1 and TRBJ2-3; D is possibly TRBD2 (6 bases). V was trimmed by 6 bases and J by 2 bases, leaving 19 bases between them. From germline, CDR1 is SGHRS and CDR2 YFSETQ. This CDR3 comprises 16 residues. In DNA, the CDR3 is TGCGCCAGCAAGACTCGGGGCGGGGCCGACACAGATACGCAGTATTTT. As protein: CASKTRGGADTDTQYF.

The rearrangement uses TRBV5-1 and TRBJ2-5; D uncertain. Trimming left V 0 bases short and J 5 bases short, with 11 bases between. Germline loops: CDR1 SGHRS, CDR2 YFSETQ. This CDR3 has 14 amino acids. The CDR3 DNA sequence: TGCGCCAGCAGCTTGGGGCAGGCTCGGGAGACCCAGTACTTC. Protein product: CASSLGQARETQYF.

The rearrangement links TRBV6-6 to TRBJ2-1, with D perhaps matching TRBD2 (6 bases). In germline, CDR1 is MNHNY, CDR2 SVGAGI (reference sequence). The germline V and J ends were trimmed by 5 bases and 12 bases, with 20 bases remaining between them. The CDR3 consists of 14 residues. Here the CDR3 reads CASSPLGGALLQFF. CDR3 bases: TGTGCCAGCAGTCCCCTAGGAGGGGCCCTTCTGCAGTTCTTC.

J is TRBJ2-6 and V is TRBV7-3; no clear D. Germline V gene lookup returns CDR1 SGHTA and CDR2 FQGTGA. Trimming took off 3 bases at V and 0 bases at J, with 9 bases between the two ends. The CDR3 totals 16 residues. DNA for the CDR3: TGTGCCAGCAGCTTCCTCGGTCCCTCTGGGGCCAACGTCCTGACTTTC. Protein product: CASSFLGPSGANVLTF. Together with reference TRBV7-3 and TRBJ2-6, the CDR3 gives the full variable domain: GAGVSQTPSNKVTEKGKYVELRCDPISGHTALYWYRQSLGQGPEFLIYFQGTGAADDSGLPNDRFFAVRPEGSVSTLKIQRTERGDSAVYLCASSFLGPSGANVLTFGAGSRLTVL.

The chain is built from TRBV3-1 (or the pseudogene TRBV3-2) and TRBJ1-3; D ambiguous. Germline V gene data show CDR1 as LGHDT and CDR2 as YNNKEL (reference sequence). V dropped 0 bases and J dropped 0 bases, with 15 bases sitting between them. The CDR3 spans 18 residues. CDR3 region: CASSQEASLIVSGNTIYF. The CDR3 DNA is TGTGCCAGCAGCCAAGAAGCGTCCCTAATAGTCTCTGGAAACACCATATATTTT.

This clone appeared a single time. The gene calls are TRBV5-1 and TRBJ2-2; D gene unclear. This CDR3 spans 13 amino acids. Trimming stripped 0 bases from V and 10 bases from J, with 10 bases between. Germline V gene data show CDR1 as SGHRS and CDR2 as YFSETQ. The CDR3 spells CASSLVLREELFF. CDR3 coding DNA: TGCGCCAGCAGCTTGGTATTGAGAGAGGAGCTGTTTTTT.

The chain carries TRBV6-2 or TRBV6-3 and TRBJ2-6; maybe TRBD2 (6 bases). Germline V gene sequence: CDR1 MNHEY, CDR2 SVGEGT. Trimming shortened V by 6 bases and J by 0 bases, and 9 bases separated the two germline ends. This CDR3 spans 15 amino acids. The DNA for the CDR3 is TGTGCCAGCAGCCTGGGGGGCTCTGGGGCCAACGTCCTGACTTTC. Translated, it gives CASSLGGSGANVLTF.

This clone appeared a single time. The chain has TRBV5-1 and TRBJ2-3; TRBD2 agrees at 7 bases. V dropped 2 bases and J dropped 1; count of bases not matched to a gene: 13. Germline V gene lookup returns CDR1 SGHRS and CDR2 YFSETQ. This CDR3 is built from 18 residues. CDR3 amino acids: CASSFLGQWSGGTDTQYF. In DNA, the CDR3 is TGCGCCAGCAGCTTTTTGGGTCAGTGGAGCGGGGGCACAGATACGCAGTATTTT.

The V call is TRBV5-4, the J call TRBJ1-3, with TRBD1 identical over 9 bases. Germline V gene data show CDR1 as SGHNT and CDR2 as YYREEE (reference sequence). V gave up 4 bases and J gave up 8 bases; unmatched junction bases: 4. The CDR3 totals 13 residues. The CDR3 nucleotides read TGTGCCAGCAGCCGGACAGGGGTGGACACCATATATTTT. It yields the protein CASSRTGVDTIYF.

This chain uses TRBV11-3 with TRBJ2-1, with a possible D match to TRBD2 (6 bases). Germline V gene data show CDR1 as SGHNT and CDR2 as YENEEA. The V gene lost 5 bases and the J gene lost 7 bases, with 12 bases spanning the gap. This CDR3 is 13 amino acids long. The CDR3, as DNA: TGTGCCAGCAGCACAGGTAGCGGTAATGAGCAGTTCTTC. Its translation: CASSTGSGNEQFF.

The chain is built from TRBV11-2 and TRBJ1-3, with D tentatively TRBD1 (5 bases). The CDR3 spans 17 residues. Trimming stripped 2 bases from V and 0 bases from J, with 14 bases between. Germline V gives CDR1 SGHAT, CDR2 FQNNGV. The CDR3 region is CASSLMFGATSGNTIYF. The CDR3 coding sequence is TGTGCCAGCAGCTTAATGTTTGGGGCCACCTCTGGAAACACCATATATTTT.

The rearrangement links TRBV2 to TRBJ2-1; TRBD1 matches 9 bases. In germline, CDR1 is SNHLY, CDR2 FYNNEI. V gave up 2 bases and J gave up 9 bases; unmatched junction bases: 8. CDR3 length: 15 residues. The CDR3 is CASSERRQGDGEQFF. The DNA of the CDR3 is TGTGCCAGCAGTGAAAGGAGACAGGGGGACGGTGAGCAGTTCTTC. The full variable domain, its missing parts supplied by reference TRBV2 and TRBJ2-1, is EPEVTQTPSHQVTQMGQEVILRCVPISNHLYFYWYRQILGQKVEFLVSFYNNEISEKSEIFDDQFSVERPDGSNFTLKIRSTKLEDSAMYFCASSERRQGDGEQFFGPGTRLTVL.

The chain is built from TRBV10-2 and TRBJ1-2; TRBD1 agrees at 10 bases. The trim removed 1 base at V and 1 base at J, leaving 6 bases unmatched. CDR1 and CDR2 (germline): WSHSY, SAAADI. The CDR3 length is 17 residues. CDR3 DNA sequence: TGCGCCAGCAGTGAGTTGACAGGGGGCGGTTATAACTATGGCTACACCTTC. This encodes CASSELTGGGYNYGYTF.

The chain has TRBV29-1 and TRBJ2-3; no definite D call. This CDR3 is 13 amino acids long. CDR1 is SQVTM, CDR2 ANQGSEA, per germline. With 1 base removed from V and 1 base from J, the gap between germline ends came to 6 bases. The CDR3, as DNA: TGCAGCGTTGAAGGTGCAGGCACAGATACGCAGTATTTT. Its translation: CSVEGAGTDTQYF.